This entry concerns a single T cell receptor beta chain. Its antigen remains unidentified. Profiled with immunoSEQ multiplex PCR; TCRdb holds only in-frame clones, not every one. The sample lists 120,000 or so clones, roughly 91% occurring once. This entry comes from a study of T cell responses to AZD1222 COVID-19 vaccine. Study conclusions and caveats: Compared with day 0, the breadth and depth of the Spike-specific TCR repertoire rose significantly after two doses of AZD1222. Repertoires were sampled only after the peak T cell response.

Pooling covered second doses at about 4 or about 12 weeks. The CDR3 runs 14 residues. The ends lost 6 bases at V and 5 bases at J; junction bases unmatched: 3. From germline, CDR1 is SGHRS and CDR2 YFSETQ. The sequence was obtained from an adult who received the AZD1222 COVID-19 vaccine. The chain couples TRBV5-1 to TRBJ2-3, with 13 bases fitting TRBD2. The sample consisted of peripheral blood, taken 28 days after the second AZD1222 dose. The CDR3 nucleotides read TGCGCCAGCAAACTAGCGGGGGGGAAAGATACGCAGTATTTT. Its protein is CASKLAGGKDTQYF.